The entry below describes one T cell receptor beta chain. What it binds is not known. The source of the sample is a study of OX40 agonist ivuxolimab in advanced cancers. Study-level points and caveats: The investigators did not determine what antigen specificity the expanded peripheral T cells had.

Trimming removed 1 base at V and 1 base at J, with 13 bases between. CDR1 is MGHDK, CDR2 SYGVNS, per germline. The CDR3 contains 16 residues. The method was immunoSEQ multiplex PCR; TCRdb's version includes in-frame clones alone and lacks a portion of them. Of 60,000 to 100,000 clones in the sample, around nine tenths were seen once. This receptor was taken from an adult with an advanced solid tumor such as melanoma, head and neck, liver or kidney cancer. The rearrangement uses TRBV25-1 and TRBJ1-1; a weak D match, TRBD1 (6 bases). The sample in question was CD4+ or CD8+ T cells sorted from blood, obtained in a trial of the OX40 agonist ivuxolimab. The DNA of the CDR3 is TGTGCCAGCAGTGAATTGGGGGCCCGGCCGAACACTGAAGCTTTCTTT. Amino acids: CASSELGARPNTEAFF. The complete variable domain, with remaining parts taken from reference TRBV25-1 and TRBJ1-1, reads EADIYQTPRYLVIGTGKKITLECSQTMGHDKMYWYQQDPGMELHLIHYSYGVNSTEKGDLSSESTVSRIRTEHFPLTLESARPSHTSQYLCASSELGARPNTEAFFGQGTRLTVV.